This T cell receptor beta chain was sequenced during a study of vaccination and CD4 T cells after COVID-19. The CDR3 loop spans 11 amino acids. Germline V gene sequence: CDR1 MNHNS, CDR2 SASEGT. V lost 6 bases to trimming and J lost 5 bases, with 6 bases between them. TCRdb processed the PCR reads anew with MiXCR; each CDR3 protein has one entry. The table shows 26,000 or so distinct CDR3 sequences, with around 49% occurring only once. Time point meaning: late sampling 161 to 241 days after vaccination in a few convalescent patients. V gene TRBV6-1 combines with J gene TRBJ2-3; D unresolved. This receptor was obtained from a human donor who had recovered from COVID-19. This specimen consisted of CD4+ T cells from blood, obtained about 7 months after SARS-CoV-2 vaccination. The CDR3 DNA follows: TGTGCCAGCAGCACGGAAGATACGCAGTATTTT. Its translation: CASSTEDTQYF.